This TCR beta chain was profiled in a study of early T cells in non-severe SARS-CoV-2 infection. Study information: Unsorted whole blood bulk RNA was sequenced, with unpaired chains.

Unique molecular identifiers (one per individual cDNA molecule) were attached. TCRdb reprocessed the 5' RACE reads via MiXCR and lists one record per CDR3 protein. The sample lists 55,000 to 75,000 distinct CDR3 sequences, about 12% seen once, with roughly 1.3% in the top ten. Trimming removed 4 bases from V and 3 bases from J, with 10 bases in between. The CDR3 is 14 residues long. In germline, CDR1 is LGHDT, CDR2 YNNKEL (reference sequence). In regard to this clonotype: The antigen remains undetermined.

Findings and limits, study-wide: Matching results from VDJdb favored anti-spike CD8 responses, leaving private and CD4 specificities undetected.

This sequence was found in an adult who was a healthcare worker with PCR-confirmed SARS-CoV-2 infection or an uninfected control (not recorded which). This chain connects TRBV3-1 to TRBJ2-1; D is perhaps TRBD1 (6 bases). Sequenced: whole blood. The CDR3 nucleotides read TGTGCCAGCAGCCCAGGGGCCGTCTACAATGAGCAGTTCTTC. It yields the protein CASSPGAVYNEQFF.